This T cell receptor beta chain emerged from a study of shared clonotypes between healthy human individuals. Together with CD45RO+ cells, CCR7-negative CD45RA+ TemRA cells were included in CD8 memory. The CDR3 covers 15 residues. Clones were sequenced by immunoSEQ multiplex PCR, and TCRdb holds only the in-frame ones, with some missing. The sample shows more than 550,000 clones, 90% of them seen only once. A single count supports this clone. The source material was memory CD8+ T cells from PBMCs. Sample subset: CD45RO+ cells pooled with CCR7-negative TemRA cells. This rearrangement joins TRBV21-1 to TRBJ2-7. TRBV21-1 is a pseudogene. The clonotype originates from a man younger than 35 in good health. Some clones in this sample may be carry-over from other donors' samples. CDR3 amino acids: CASSKGPRGPYEQYF. CDR3 DNA sequence: TGTGCCAGCAGCAAAGGTCCCCGGGGGCCCTACGAGCAGTACTTC.